Following are 11 T cell receptor beta chains from one sample sequenced in a study of blood T cell repertoires in COVID-19. Assay used: immunoSEQ multiplex PCR; TCRdb lists only in-frame clones, some missing. The sample carries about 220,000 clones, about 80% recorded once. Sequencing was performed on peripheral blood. These receptors came from a woman aged 40 to 49 with active or convalescent COVID-19.

This clone appeared once. V usage is TRBV19 and J usage is TRBJ2-7; 11 bases fit TRBD2. Germline V gene lookup returns CDR1 LNHDA and CDR2 SQIVND (reference sequence). This CDR3 contains 15 residues. Losses at the gene ends were 6 bases for V and 3 bases for J; bases not matched to a gene: 7. This chain's CDR3 is CASRQTSGANYEQYF. DNA of the CDR3: TGTGCCAGTAGACAGACTAGCGGGGCTAACTACGAGCAGTACTTC.

The J gene is TRBJ2-7, the V gene TRBV7-2; D perhaps matches TRBD2 (5 bases). The CDR3 has 13 amino acids. V lost 3 bases and J lost 7, with 13 bases in between. Per the germline V gene, CDR1 is SGHTA and CDR2 is FQGNSA. The CDR3 spells CASSFSPEREQYF. CDR3 in DNA: TGTGCCAGCAGCTTTTCCCCTGAGCGGGAGCAGTACTTC.

This clone was seen more than once but under ten times. The rearrangement joins TRBV18 to TRBJ1-3; a possible D gene is TRBD1 (6 bases). The CDR3 contains 17 residues. From germline, CDR1 is KGHSH and CDR2 LQKENI. Trimming stripped 5 bases from V and 0 bases from J, with 17 bases between. CDR3 sequence: CASSRMTGESSGNTIYF. Written as DNA, the CDR3 is TGTGCCAGCTCAAGAATGACAGGAGAGAGCTCTGGAAACACCATATATTTT.

This clone is a singleton in its sample. V gene TRBV11-3 combines with J gene TRBJ2-1; 7 nucleotides line up with TRBD1. Per germline, CDR1 SGHNT and CDR2 YENEEA. There are 16 residues in the CDR3. V was pared by 5 bases and J by 0 bases, with 7 bases of the junction left unmatched. CDR3 in DNA: TGTGCCAGCAGCACAAGAGACAGGGCCTCCTACAATGAGCAGTTCTTC. It yields the protein CASSTRDRASYNEQFF.

V usage is TRBV24-1 and J usage is TRBJ2-3, with 10 nucleotides matching TRBD2. Trimming at V came to 1 base and at J to 5 bases, leaving 11 bases not matched to a gene. In germline, CDR1 is KGHDR, CDR2 SFDVKD. The CDR3 totals 18 residues. The CDR3 sequence: CATSDFSESGGDGDTQYF. The CDR3 DNA sequence: TGTGCCACCAGTGATTTTTCGGAGAGCGGGGGGGATGGAGATACGCAGTATTTT.

The chain joins TRBV10-3 to TRBJ2-1; a possible D gene is TRBD2 (5 bases). The CDR3 loop spans 11 amino acids. The V gene lost 6 bases and the J gene lost 7 bases, with 7 bases spanning the gap. Germline CDR1 and CDR2: ENHRY and SYGVKD. This CDR3 reads CAIRRENEQFF. The CDR3, as DNA: TGTGCCATCAGAAGGGAGAATGAGCAGTTCTTC.

The sample holds many counts of this clone. This chain uses TRBV7-6 with TRBJ1-4; D remains ambiguous. This CDR3 has 14 amino acids. In germline, CDR1 is SGHVS, CDR2 FNYEAQ. The ends were cut back, 1 base at V and 4 bases at J, with 7 bases in the middle. CDR3 nucleotides: TGTGCCAGCAGCTTAGTAGCAGTTAATGAAAAACTGTTTTTT. It specifies CASSLVAVNEKLFF. Variable domain in full (rest from reference TRBV7-6 and TRBJ1-4): GAGVSQSPRYKVTKRGQDVALRCDPISGHVSLYWYRQALGQGPEFLTYFNYEAQQDKSGLPNDRFSAERPEGSISTLTIQRTEQRDSAMYRCASSLVAVNEKLFFGSGTQLSVL.

The chain has TRBV11-3 and TRBJ1-3; D ambiguous. The CDR3 covers 13 residues. The V gene's germline CDR1 is SGHNT and CDR2 YENEEA. V gave up 1 base and J gave up 4 bases, with 5 bases separating them. CDR3 loop: CASSLGGGNTIYF. CDR3 coding DNA: TGTGCCAGCAGCTTAGGCGGAGGAAACACCATATATTTT. The whole variable domain, filled in from reference TRBV11-3 and TRBJ1-3, reads EAGVVQSPRYKIIEKKQPVAFWCNPISGHNTLYWYLQNLGQGPELLIRYENEEAVDDSQLPKDRFSAERLKGVDSTLKIQPAELGDSAVYLCASSLGGGNTIYFGEGSWLTVV.

The gene calls are TRBV11-3 and TRBJ2-5, with 7 bases matching TRBD1. In germline, CDR1 is SGHNT, CDR2 YENEEA. The CDR3 has 15 amino acids. The V gene end was trimmed by 4 bases and the J gene end by 5 bases; junction bases not matched to a gene: 10. The CDR3 reads CASSSGGQSRETQYF. CDR3 in DNA: TGTGCCAGCAGCTCAGGGGGACAGTCGCGGGAGACCCAGTACTTC. The variable domain in full, with the rest retrieved from reference TRBV11-3 and TRBJ2-5, is EAGVVQSPRYKIIEKKQPVAFWCNPISGHNTLYWYLQNLGQGPELLIRYENEEAVDDSQLPKDRFSAERLKGVDSTLKIQPAELGDSAVYLCASSSGGQSRETQYFGPGTRLLVL.

The gene calls are TRBV6-5 and TRBJ2-1, with D possibly TRBD1 on 5 matching bases. Germline V gives CDR1 MNHEY, CDR2 SVGAGI. V was trimmed by 5 bases and J by 7 bases, leaving 15 bases between them. The CDR3 length is 14 residues. CDR3 in amino acids: CASSLTLGQNEQFF. DNA for the CDR3: TGTGCCAGCAGTCTTACCCTCGGACAAAATGAGCAGTTCTTC.

V gene TRBV30 combines with J gene TRBJ2-2, with 7 positions matching TRBD1. J was trimmed by 0 bases and V by 8 bases; bases with no gene match: 3. The germline V gene encodes CDR1 GTSNPN and CDR2 SVGIG (reference sequence). The CDR3 covers 13 residues. The CDR3 region is CAGDSSNTGELFF. In DNA, the CDR3 is TGTGCCGGGGACAGCTCGAACACCGGGGAGCTGTTTTTT. The variable domain in full, with the rest retrieved from reference TRBV30 and TRBJ2-2, is SQTIHQWPATLVQPVGSPLSLECTVEGTSNPNLYWYRQAAGRGLQLLFYSVGIGQISSEVPQNLSASRPQDRQFILSSKKLLLSDSGFYLCAGDSSNTGELFFGEGSRLTVL.